Following are 8 T cell receptor beta chains from one sample sequenced in a study of regulatory T cells in long-lasting Graves disease. Time point: newly diagnosed GD, antithyroid drugs for less than 3 months. From RNA extracted from PBMCs, the TCR library was made. Investigators prepared the TCR beta libraries by applying iRepertoire HTBI primers and Arm-PCR of CDR3 regions. TCRdb fed the multiplex PCR reads into MiXCR, producing one record per CDR3 protein. The sample consists of under 400,000 distinct CDR3 sequences, over 15% of them appearing once. This sample also belongs to another study, concerning T cells in Graves' hyperthyroidism and ophthalmopathy.

The material sequenced was peripheral blood mononuclear cells (PBMCs), taken at new diagnosis, from a patient treated with antithyroid drugs. Receptors originate from a man aged 40-49 years with Graves disease.

In this sample, this clonotype turned up many times. The chain couples TRBV6-1 to TRBJ2-7; the match to TRBD1 covers 9 bases. Germline V gene data show CDR1 as MNHNS and CDR2 as SASEGT. V lost 6 bases to trimming and J lost 5 bases; unmatched junction nucleotides: 8. The CDR3 is 14 amino acids. CDR3 protein: CASRNRDREDEQYF. The CDR3 region has the DNA TGTGCCAGCAGAAACCGGGACAGGGAGGACGAGCAGTACTTC.

V gene TRBV29-1 combines with J gene TRBJ2-2; D is uncertain. Deletions cut 7 bases from V and 0 bases from J, with 12 bases between. This CDR3 has 14 residues. Per germline, CDR1 SQVTM and CDR2 ANQGSEA. CDR3 region: CSGWSVANTGELFF. CDR3 coding DNA: TGCAGCGGATGGTCCGTGGCGAACACCGGGGAGCTGTTTTTT.

The chain recombines TRBV7-9 with TRBJ1-1; the match to TRBD1 covers 9 bases. Germline V gene data show CDR1 as SEHNR and CDR2 as FQNEAQ (reference sequence). Trimming cost V 9 bases and J 4 bases; bases outside gene matches: 6. The CDR3 totals 13 residues. This chain's CDR3 is CASEGQGGTEAFF. CDR3 sequence (DNA): TGTGCCAGTGAGGGACAGGGCGGCACTGAAGCTTTCTTT.

This clonotype occurred many times. The gene calls are TRBV30 and TRBJ2-2, with TRBD1 matching over 8 bases. V was pared by 5 bases and J by 9 bases, with 8 bases of the junction left unmatched. Germline values: CDR1 GTSNPN, CDR2 SVGIG (reference sequence). The CDR3 has 13 residues. The CDR3 sequence: CAWGQGLHRELFF. DNA of the CDR3: TGTGCCTGGGGACAGGGTTTACACCGGGAGCTGTTTTTT.

This clonotype was recorded many times. The chain has TRBV6-1 and TRBJ2-1; TRBD1 is a possible D gene (5 bases). The CDR3 is made up of 14 amino acids. Per germline, CDR1 MNHNS and CDR2 SASEGT. Trimming cost V 6 bases and J 9 bases, with 18 bases left between them. CDR3 loop: CASRPQTAVPEQFF. DNA of the CDR3: TGTGCCAGCAGGCCCCAGACAGCAGTTCCTGAGCAGTTCTTC.

The J gene is TRBJ2-3, the V gene TRBV5-1; no definite D call. Trimming left V 3 bases short and J 0 bases short, with 8 bases between. Germline V lookup: CDR1 SGHRS, CDR2 YFSETQ. This CDR3 is 14 amino acids long. The CDR3: CASSSPWSTDTQYF. The CDR3 DNA reads as TGCGCCAGCAGCTCACCCTGGAGCACAGATACGCAGTATTTT. Together with reference TRBV5-1 and TRBJ2-3, the CDR3 gives the full variable domain: KAGVTQTPRYLIKTRGQQVTLSCSPISGHRSVSWYQQTPGQGLQFLFEYFSETQRNKGNFPGRFSGRQFSNSRSEMNVSTLELGDSALYLCASSSPWSTDTQYFGPGTRLTVL.

This clonotype was counted at least ten times. The CDR3 protein is CASSQWGEIDTQYF. CDR3 sequence (DNA): TGTGCCAGCAGCCAATGGGGGGAGATAGATACGCAGTATTTT. The chain links TRBV3-1 to TRBJ2-3, with D perhaps matching TRBD2 (6 bases). The CDR3 is 14 amino acids. V was cut by 2 bases and J by 5 bases, with 11 bases left in between. Per the germline V gene, CDR1 is LGHDT and CDR2 is YNNKEL (reference sequence).

The table lists this clonotype with a few counts. The chain carries TRBV25-1 and TRBJ2-5, with D possibly called TRBD1 or TRBD2 (5 bases each). The CDR3 runs to 15 residues. Germline-derived CDR1 and CDR2 are MGHDK and SYGVNS. V was shortened by 3 bases and J by 5 bases, with 16 bases between the two germline ends. The chain's CDR3 is CASSETGAVSETQYF. The CDR3 DNA sequence: TGTGCCAGCAGTGAGACCGGGGCAGTCTCCGAGACCCAGTACTTC.